This entry features one TCR beta chain sequence. Antigen unknown. The sample has other DNA sequences that encode this CDR3 too. The sample comes from a study of shared clonotypes between healthy human individuals. Sequencing was performed with immunoSEQ multiplex PCR; in TCRdb, only in-frame clones are kept and a portion is missing. The sample includes hundreds of thousands of clones, 95% to 98% seen only once; the top ten take 0.25% to 0.35%. V lost 2 bases and J 2 bases, leaving 3 bases between the germline ends. Germline lookup yields CDR1 SGDLS and CDR2 YYNGEE. The CDR3 totals 12 residues. Whole-study results and caveats: Clonotypes shared by all four sorted-subset donors had higher generation probabilities than non-shared clonotypes. Larger richness was generally estimated for naive than memory subsets.

Selected positively for CCR7 and CD45RO-negative, naive CD8 cells excluded terminally differentiated effector memory CD45RA+ cells. The sequenced material came from naive CD8+ T cells sorted from blood. J is TRBJ2-3 and V is TRBV9, with unresolved D. The TCR sequence derives from a man aged 25 to 40 in good health. The CDR3 loop is CASSVDTDTQYF. The DNA for the CDR3 is TGTGCCAGCAGCGTGGACACAGATACGCAGTATTTT.